This entry features one T cell receptor beta chain sequence. The antigen is undetermined. Both 60 Vbeta primers and 13 Jbeta primers went into the PCR. The method was immunoSEQ multiplex PCR; TCRdb's version includes in-frame clones alone and lacks a portion of them. This sample's table reports tens of thousands of clones. The V end was cut by 1 base, the J end by 4 bases, with 19 bases between. The CDR3 has 18 amino acids. CDR1 and CDR2 (germline): SGHDN, FVKESK. The sample comes from a study of cytomegalovirus exposure and HLA in healthy donors. Study-level results: TCR beta V segments were, for the most part, productive about 87% or about 30% of the time in an earlier analysis. A few V segments could not be told apart, such as TRBV6-2 and TRBV6-3, and were left out. Reportedly, cytomegalovirus status was diagnosed with high sensitivity and specificity. Later analysis showed most CMV-associated TCR beta chains appearing HLA-restricted.

The sample consisted of PBMCs. The V and J genes are TRBV14 and TRBJ2-2; D is unresolved. This sequence was found in a boy aged 5-17 years in good health and CMV-seronegative. The CDR3 nucleotides are TGTGCCAGCAGCCAAGTGTCTGTGTTTGGGCCTTCCACCGGGGAGCTGTTTTTT. It encodes CASSQVSVFGPSTGELFF.